Below, 30 T cell receptor beta chains from the same sample are listed, as sequenced in a study of blood T cell repertoires in COVID-19 (dated by TCRdb to the early 2020s). Libraries came from the immunoSEQ multiplex PCR assay. Held by TCRdb, this immuneACCESS table contains in-frame sequences only and omits some clones. Under half of the omission traces to an unresolved V gene where checked; the cause of the rest is unknown. The sample table contains roughly 250,000 clones; only one count was recorded for around 89% of them. The ten largest account for approximately 0.84% of the sample. The sequenced material came from peripheral blood. All receptors come from a man younger than 45 with acute or convalescent COVID-19.

J is TRBJ2-1 and V is TRBV3-1 (or the pseudogene TRBV3-2), with 11 bases lining up with TRBD2. After removal of 0 bases from V and 2 bases from J, the junction contained 9 bases not matched to a gene. Germline-derived CDR1 and CDR2 are LGHDT and YNNKEL (reference sequence). This CDR3 comprises 19 residues. In nucleotides, the CDR3 is TGTGCCAGCAGCCAAGATAGGCTAGCGGGAGGTGGGACCTACAATGAGCAGTTCTTC. Translated, it gives CASSQDRLAGGGTYNEQFF.

The chain is built from TRBV4-2 and TRBJ2-3; 7 bases are shared with TRBD2. CDR3 size: 17 residues. V was clipped by 4 bases and J by 0 bases; unmatched bases: 10. Germline-derived CDR1 and CDR2 are LGHNA and YNFKEQ. The CDR3, as DNA: TGTGCCAGCAGCCGGGGAGCGGGATTTGCTAGCACAGATACGCAGTATTTT. Amino acid sequence: CASSRGAGFASTDTQYF.

This clone showed up just a few times. The CDR3 loop is CATSDFRLAGDTGELFF. CDR3 in DNA: TGTGCCACCAGTGATTTTCGGCTAGCGGGAGACACCGGGGAGCTGTTTTTT. The chain uses TRBV24-1 and TRBJ2-2, with TRBD2 matching 10 bases. CDR3 length equals 17 residues. J gave up 3 bases and V 1 base, and 4 bases lay outside the gene matches. Germline V gene lookup returns CDR1 KGHDR and CDR2 SFDVKD.

The chain has TRBV14 and TRBJ1-1; D gene ambiguous. The CDR3 extends over 13 amino acids. CDR1 and CDR2 from the germline V gene are SGHDN and FVKESK. V gave up 2 bases and J gave up 6 bases, with 10 bases separating them. The CDR3 protein is CASSQTHRSEAFF. The CDR3 region has the DNA TGTGCCAGCAGCCAAACCCACAGATCTGAAGCTTTCTTT.

The count of this clone is one. This chain links TRBV7-6 with TRBJ2-2; 8 bases are shared with TRBD2. The CDR3 consists of 14 residues. Germline-derived CDR1 and CDR2 are SGHVS and FNYEAQ. With V trimmed by 5 bases and J by 7 bases, 6 bases remained unmatched. The CDR3 DNA reads as TGTGCCAGCAGCACTAAAGCGGGAGACGGGGAGCTGTTTTTT. Protein sequence: CASSTKAGDGELFF.

The chain couples TRBV28 to TRBJ1-2; D gene ambiguous. CDR1 MDHEN and CDR2 SYDVKM come from the germline V gene. V shed 6 bases and J shed 7 bases, with 12 bases lying between them. The length of the CDR3 is 12 residues. CDR3 coding DNA: TGTGCCAGCAGGACAACCTCAGGTGGCTACACCTTC. It translates to CASRTTSGGYTF.

This chain connects TRBV4-1 to TRBJ1-2; 10 nucleotides match TRBD1. In germline, CDR1 is MGHRA, CDR2 YSYEKL. This CDR3 comprises 15 residues. V shed 3 bases and J 4 bases; nucleotides not matched to a gene: 5. The DNA for the CDR3 is TGCGCCAGCAGCCAGCCGGGACAGGGGTCCTATGGCTACACCTTC. Its translation: CASSQPGQGSYGYTF.

V is TRBV6-5 and J is TRBJ1-1, with D uncertain. The CDR3 consists of 14 residues. The germline V gene has CDR1 MNHEY and CDR2 SVGAGI. V shed 7 bases and J shed 4 bases, with 16 bases lying between them. CDR3 region: CASTVDLGGTEAFF. The CDR3 DNA follows: TGTGCCAGCACTGTGGACCTGGGAGGCACTGAAGCTTTCTTT.

V gene TRBV7-8 combines with J gene TRBJ1-2, with 10 nucleotides matching TRBD1. V was pared by 6 bases and J by 7 bases, with 11 bases of the junction left unmatched. The germline gives CDR1 SGHVS, CDR2 FQNEAQ. The CDR3 is made up of 15 amino acids. The CDR3 coding sequence is TGTGCCAGCAGAGATGACAGGGGGCCCCGAGGTGGCTACACCTTC. Protein: CASRDDRGPRGGYTF.

This chain connects TRBV4-1 to TRBJ2-4; D ambiguous. CDR1 is MGHRA and CDR2 is YSYEKL in the germline V gene. V lost 6 bases and J lost 0, with 6 bases in between. The CDR3 is made up of 13 amino acids. The CDR3 DNA reads as TGCGCCAGCAGACAGATAGCCAAAAACATTCAGTACTTC. This sequence encodes CASRQIAKNIQYF.

The chain is built from TRBV2 and TRBJ2-5, with D perhaps matching TRBD1 (5 bases). CDR3 length equals 13 residues. CDR1 is SNHLY and CDR2 is FYNNEI in the germline V gene. The V gene lost 6 bases and the J gene lost 1 base, with 9 bases spanning the gap. CDR3 loop: CASRADSQETQYF. The CDR3 nucleotides read TGTGCCAGCAGAGCCGACAGCCAAGAGACCCAGTACTTC.

The rearrangement links TRBV11-2 to TRBJ1-2; TRBD1 might be the D (6 bases). CDR1 SGHAT and CDR2 FQNNGV come from the germline V gene. The CDR3 totals 13 residues. V was shortened by 4 bases and J by 8 bases, with 14 bases between the two germline ends. DNA for the CDR3: TGTGCCAGCAGCTCCCGACAGGTGGAGGGCTACACCTTC. Translating it yields CASSSRQVEGYTF.

The chain carries TRBV7-3 and TRBJ2-1; 8 nucleotides align to TRBD2. V shed 2 bases, J shed 3 bases, and the junction held 3 bases outside the gene matches. Germline V gene data show CDR1 as SGHTA and CDR2 as FQGTGA. The CDR3 contains 15 residues. This CDR3 reads CASSLLAGIYNEQFF. CDR3 in DNA: TGTGCCAGCAGCTTACTAGCGGGCATCTACAATGAGCAGTTCTTC.

On this clone itself: One junction end disagrees with the germline gene, perhaps due to a read error. CDR3 DNA sequence: TGTGCCAGCTCACCTGACGCCGGGACAGGGCGGATCTTT. Encoded protein: CASSPDAGTGRIF. The rearrangement links TRBV18 to TRBJ1-1; 9 bases map to TRBD1. The CDR3 has 13 residues. Germline CDR1 and CDR2: KGHSH and LQKENI.

The chain uses TRBV19 and TRBJ2-1; TRBD1 matches 7 bases. Germline CDR1 LNHDA, CDR2 SQIVND (reference sequence). The J segment lost 7 bases and the V segment lost 3 bases, leaving 12 bases of the junction unmatched. The length of the CDR3 is 16 residues. CDR3 in amino acids: CASSISISGGRNEQFF. The CDR3 bases are TGTGCCAGTAGTATCAGTATCTCAGGGGGACGAAATGAGCAGTTCTTC.

The chain combines TRBV2 with TRBJ2-7; 7 bases map to TRBD1. Germline CDR1 is SNHLY and CDR2 is FYNNEI. CDR3 length: 13 residues. V shed 7 bases, J shed 5 bases, and the junction held 8 bases outside the gene matches. The CDR3 sequence is CASTLQGFHEQYF. CDR3 DNA sequence: TGTGCCAGCACTCTACAGGGGTTCCACGAGCAGTACTTC.

This chain uses TRBV7-9 with TRBJ2-7; 7 positions agree with TRBD2. Trimming took 7 bases from V and 3 from J; bases not matched to a gene: 9. Germline V gene data show CDR1 as SEHNR and CDR2 as FQNEAQ (reference sequence). The CDR3 contains 14 residues. The CDR3 loop is CASTMGGFGYEQYF. Here the CDR3 DNA reads TGTGCCAGCACTATGGGAGGGTTCGGCTACGAGCAGTACTTC.

The sample holds a few counts of this clone. This chain connects TRBV23-1 to TRBJ2-7; D possibly corresponds to TRBD2 (5 bases). TRBV23-1 is an open reading frame whose function is uncertain. The ends were cut back, 4 bases at V and 9 bases at J, with 25 bases in the middle. The length of the CDR3 is 16 residues. The CDR3 reads CASSPPRLRVLEGQYF. The CDR3 DNA reads TGCGCCAGCAGTCCCCCTAGGCTAAGAGTCCTCGAGGGGCAGTACTTC.

The chain carries TRBV7-8 and TRBJ1-1; D is perhaps TRBD1 (6 bases). V was cut by 8 bases and J by 1 base, with 11 bases left in between. Germline lookup yields CDR1 SGHVS and CDR2 FQNEAQ. There are 13 residues in the CDR3. CDR3 bases: TGTGCCAGCGAAAGGACAGCGAACACTGAAGCTTTCTTT. Its translation is CASERTANTEAFF.

The rearrangement uses TRBV4-1 and TRBJ2-1; TRBD1 is a possible D gene (5 bases). With 0 bases removed from V and 4 bases from J, the gap between germline ends came to 19 bases. Germline V gene sequence: CDR1 MGHRA, CDR2 YSYEKL. CDR3 size: 18 residues. The CDR3 DNA sequence: TGCGCCAGCAGCCAAGATTGGTCAGGGTCCTCGTTTTACAATGAGCAGTTCTTC. This sequence encodes CASSQDWSGSSFYNEQFF.

The V and J genes are TRBV5-1 and TRBJ2-7, with 7 bases matching TRBD1. The CDR3 contains 15 residues. Germline V lookup: CDR1 SGHRS, CDR2 YFSETQ. J was trimmed by 3 bases and V by 2 bases; bases with no gene match: 8. The DNA for the CDR3 is TGCGCCAGCAGCTTCACTCCACAGGGGCGCTACGAGCAGTACTTC. Its translation is CASSFTPQGRYEQYF.

The chain recombines TRBV10-2 with TRBJ2-3; D gene ambiguous. This CDR3 spans 13 amino acids. The V gene lost 9 bases and the J gene lost 4 bases, with 14 bases spanning the gap. Germline loops: CDR1 WSHSY, CDR2 SAAADI. In DNA, the CDR3 is TGCGCCAGTCTTACAGCTGTCTCAGATACGCAGTATTTT. Translating gives CASLTAVSDTQYF.

The rearrangement links TRBV3-1 (or the pseudogene TRBV3-2) to TRBJ1-2, with D perhaps matching TRBD1 (5 bases). The germline V and J ends were trimmed by 3 bases and 4 bases, with 6 bases remaining between them. The V gene's germline CDR1 is LGHDT and CDR2 YNNKEL (reference sequence). CDR3 length: 12 amino acids. The CDR3 bases are TGTGCCAGCAGCCAGACAGCCTATGGCTACACCTTC. It translates to CASSQTAYGYTF.

This clone was counted once. This sequence joins TRBV19 and TRBJ2-3; tentative D call: TRBD1 (7 bases). V was clipped by 4 bases and J by 1 base, with 12 bases between them. The germline V gene has CDR1 LNHDA and CDR2 SQIVND (reference sequence). CDR3 length: 15 residues. For the CDR3, the DNA is TGTGCCAGTAGTAGGGGGGACAGTGGCACAGATACGCAGTATTTT. Translation gives CASSRGDSGTDTQYF.

Details on this clone: An end of the junction differs from the germline gene, which may be a read error. This rearrangement joins TRBV5-1 to TRBJ1-1; 7 nucleotides align to TRBD1. This CDR3 is 14 amino acids long. Germline V gives CDR1 SGHRS, CDR2 YFSETQ. The CDR3 region is CASSLGQINTEAFF. The CDR3 bases are TGCGCCAGCAGTTTGGGACAGATTAACACTGAAGCTTTCTTT.

The CDR3 is CASSPRLAVYNEQFF. The CDR3 DNA reads TGTGCCAGCAGCCCCAGACTAGCGGTTTACAATGAGCAGTTCTTC. This sequence joins TRBV11-2 and TRBJ2-1; 9 nucleotides line up with TRBD2. Trimming at V came to 5 bases and at J to 4 bases, leaving 6 bases not matched to a gene. CDR3 length: 15 amino acids. The germline gives CDR1 SGHAT, CDR2 FQNNGV.

This sequence joins TRBV30 and TRBJ1-6; 8 positions agree with TRBD1. The V gene end was trimmed by 0 bases and the J gene end by 14 bases; junction bases not matched to a gene: 12. Looked up from germline, CDR1 is GTSNPN and CDR2 is SVGIG (reference sequence). The length of the CDR3 is 15 residues. The DNA of the CDR3 is TGTGCCTGGAGTGTAAATGGACAGGGCCGGAGGACCCTCCACTTT. Protein sequence: CAWSVNGQGRRTLHF.

The J gene is TRBJ2-2, the V gene TRBV5-4; 12 bases match TRBD2. The CDR3 totals 17 residues. CDR1 and CDR2 (germline): SGHNT, YYREEE (reference sequence). Trimming removed 3 bases from V and 7 bases from J; junction bases left unmatched: 10. Here the CDR3 reads CASSSHLAGGPGGELFF. For the CDR3, the DNA is TGTGCCAGCAGCTCCCACCTAGCGGGAGGGCCCGGCGGGGAGCTGTTTTTT.

There are a few counts of this clone. This chain links TRBV7-3 with TRBJ2-7; 7 bases fit TRBD1. The CDR3 covers 13 residues. Trimming cost V 6 bases and J 0 bases; bases outside gene matches: 2. Germline values: CDR1 SGHTA, CDR2 FQGTGA. The CDR3 loop reads CASSWDSSYEQYF. The CDR3 DNA sequence: TGTGCCAGCAGTTGGGACAGCTCCTACGAGCAGTACTTC. Variable domain in full (rest from reference TRBV7-3 and TRBJ2-7): GAGVSQTPSNKVTEKGKYVELRCDPISGHTALYWYRQSLGQGPEFLIYFQGTGAADDSGLPNDRFFAVRPEGSVSTLKIQRTERGDSAVYLCASSWDSSYEQYFGPGTRLTVT.

The chain has TRBV21-1 and TRBJ2-7; the D segment call TRBD1 is taken from the table without a DNA check. TRBV21-1 is termed a pseudogene. The CDR3 has 17 amino acids. The CDR3 sequence is CASRSPQGGQDAHEQYF. The CDR3, as DNA: TGTGCCAGCCGCTCCCCGCAAGGGGGACAGGATGCCCACGAGCAGTACTTC.